The present T cell receptor (beta chain) was sequenced within a study of blood T cell repertoires in COVID-19. The wider study: From the United States, Italy and Spain came samples of acute and convalescent COVID-19. Nucleic acid was either cDNA or gDNA, and it came from T cells, B-cell-depleted T cells, or PBMCs.

This CDR3 region has 20 residues. Germline CDR1 reads MGHRA; CDR2 reads YSYEKL. V dropped 3 bases and J dropped 1; count of bases not matched to a gene: 15. Here immunoSEQ multiplex PCR was the method, and the copy in TCRdb shows in-frame clones only, minus some. The top ten hold around 8.8% of the sample, which has around 200,000 clones, 81% seen once. All enrollees were roughly 18 to 89 years old and from 20 to 25 US areas. Resolution of symptoms, clearance, or two negative PCRs was present in recovered Cohort 3 donors. Sequenced: PBMCs or T cells enriched from blood (not recorded which). This clonotype originated in a man aged 40-55 years who had recovered from COVID-19. The rearrangement joins TRBV4-1 to TRBJ2-1; 10 bases align to TRBD1. In DNA form, the CDR3 reads TGCGCCAGCAGCCATACTGTCCCGGGACAGGGGCGCAAATCCTACAATGAGCAGTTCTTC. Protein sequence: CASSHTVPGQGRKSYNEQFF.